Described below is a single T cell receptor (beta chain) sequence and its context. The antigen is not known. The sample is drawn from a study of cytomegalovirus exposure and HLA in healthy donors. Study results and limitations: 164 TCR beta chains were listed as cytomegalovirus-associated. Earlier analysis looked at TCR beta V segments, and most were productive about 87% or about 30% of the time.

PCR used 60 Vbeta primers and 13 Jbeta primers. Method: immunoSEQ multiplex PCR; TCRdb's copy keeps in-frame clones and lacks some. Counted here are roughly 180,000 clones, about 85% occurring once; the ten biggest clones make up about 1.4%. Germline V lookup: CDR1 SGDLS, CDR2 YYNGEE. With 3 bases removed from V and 0 bases from J, the gap between germline ends came to 10 bases. CDR3 length: 14 residues. This TCR was recovered from a girl aged 5-17 years in good health and CMV-seropositive. The source material was PBMCs. The chain couples TRBV9 to TRBJ2-7; TRBD1 is a possible D gene (6 bases). The CDR3 loop reads CASSETGGSYEQYF. For the CDR3, the DNA is TGTGCCAGCAGCGAGACAGGAGGCTCCTACGAGCAGTACTTC. Full variable domain (outside the CDR3, taken from reference TRBV9 and TRBJ2-7): DSGVTQTPKHLITATGQRVTLRCSPRSGDLSVYWYQQSLDQGLQFLIQYYNGEERAKGNILERFSAQQFPDLHSELNLSSLELGDSALYFCASSETGGSYEQYFGPGTRLTVT.